One and the same sample provided the 19 T cell receptor beta chains below, sequenced in a study of PD-L1 blockade in urothelial cancer (dated by TCRdb to about 2017). The method was the immunoSEQ multiplex PCR assay. This is the immuneACCESS table as TCRdb keeps it, with only in-frame sequences that have V and J called. A part of the clones is gone; compared with another copy, unresolved V genes explain less than half, and the rest is unexplained. For this sample the table gives 95,000 to 100,000 clones, of which about nine tenths were detected only once. The ten largest clonotypes hold roughly 2% of the sample. Sample time point, as interpreted from the label and publication: pretreatment peripheral blood. Sequences were derived from PBMCs, sampled around atezolizumab (anti-PD-L1) treatment. All receptors come from a man between 60 and 75 years old with urothelial cancer.

The chain carries TRBV27 and TRBJ2-5; D is perhaps TRBD1 (6 bases). Germline assignment: CDR1 MNHEY and CDR2 SMNVEV (reference sequence). V was cut by 1 base and J by 5 bases, with 11 bases left in between. The CDR3 is 14 residues long. In nucleotides, the CDR3 is TGTGCCAGCAGTTTATTAGGGACACAGGAGACCCAGTACTTC. This codes for CASSLLGTQETQYF.

The chain recombines TRBV5-1 with TRBJ2-2; D is unresolved. The CDR3 covers 15 residues. CDR1 is SGHRS, CDR2 YFSETQ, per germline. Deletions cut 0 bases from V and 5 bases from J, with 11 bases between. The CDR3 DNA reads as TGCGCCAGCAGCTTGGTATCGGGTGGGACCGGGGAGCTGTTTTTT. Protein sequence: CASSLVSGGTGELFF.

The rearrangement joins TRBV23-1 to TRBJ2-5; maybe TRBD2 (6 bases). TRBV23-1 is designated an ORF whose function remains uncertain. The CDR3 has 13 residues. The germline V and J ends were trimmed by 5 bases and 5 bases, with 12 bases remaining between them. CDR3 in amino acids: CASSNGGLETQYF. The CDR3, as DNA: TGCGCCAGCAGTAACGGGGGTCTGGAGACCCAGTACTTC.

The chain employs TRBV29-1 and TRBJ1-4; D is undetermined. The CDR3 sequence is 14 residues long. Deletions cut 6 bases from V and 6 bases from J, with 17 bases between. Germline assignment: CDR1 SQVTM and CDR2 ANQGSEA. CDR3 residues: CSVAPRGNYEKLFF. CDR3 sequence (DNA): TGCAGCGTGGCCCCTCGAGGGAACTATGAAAAACTGTTTTTT.

The rearrangement uses TRBV7-2 and TRBJ2-7; a possible D gene is TRBD2 (6 bases). This CDR3 region has 12 residues. V was pared by 5 bases and J by 9 bases, with 14 bases between. Looked up from germline, CDR1 is SGHTA and CDR2 is FQGNSA. The CDR3 DNA follows: TGTGCCAGCAGCCTCAGTGGGGGAGGGCAGTACTTC. This gives the protein CASSLSGGGQYF. Together with reference TRBV7-2 and TRBJ2-7, the CDR3 gives the full variable domain: GAGVSQSPSNKVTEKGKDVELRCDPISGHTALYWYRQSLGQGLEFLIYFQGNSAPDKSGLPSDRFSAERTGGSVSTLTIQRTQQEDSAVYLCASSLSGGGQYFGPGTRLTVT.

The chain has TRBV5-4 and TRBJ2-2, with 8 bases fitting TRBD1. This CDR3 has 15 residues. Germline CDR1 is SGHNT and CDR2 is YYREEE (reference sequence). V gave up 3 bases and J gave up 5 bases; unmatched junction bases: 6. The CDR3, as DNA: TGTGCCAGCAGCTACGGACAGGGCGTGACCGGGGAGCTGTTTTTT. This sequence encodes CASSYGQGVTGELFF.

The chain couples TRBV2 to TRBJ2-7; TRBD2 matches at 7 bases. The CDR3 consists of 13 residues. Germline trimming cut 6 bases from V and 6 bases from J; bases unmatched to any gene: 8. CDR1 is SNHLY, CDR2 FYNNEI, per germline. In nucleotides, the CDR3 is TGTGCCAGCAGGGCGGGGGTCTCCGGCGAGCAGTACTTC. Protein sequence: CASRAGVSGEQYF.

V is TRBV9 and J is TRBJ1-5, with 11 bases identical to TRBD1. V dropped 5 bases and J dropped 6; count of bases not matched to a gene: 4. Germline lookup yields CDR1 SGDLS and CDR2 YYNGEE. The CDR3 runs 14 residues. The CDR3 protein is CASSMGTGGQPQHF. CDR3 in DNA: TGTGCCAGCAGTATGGGGACAGGGGGTCAGCCCCAGCATTTT.

V is TRBV27 and J is TRBJ2-7; 8 nucleotides match TRBD1. This CDR3 has 15 amino acids. With V trimmed by 4 bases and J by 1 base, 6 bases remained unmatched. CDR1 is MNHEY, CDR2 SMNVEV, per germline (reference sequence). The CDR3 reads CASSSRDRQSYEQYF. The CDR3 DNA reads TGTGCCAGCAGTTCCCGGGACAGGCAATCCTACGAGCAGTACTTC.

J is TRBJ2-4 and V is TRBV28; D may be TRBD1 (5 bases). The CDR3 length is 12 residues. Trimming removed 1 base from V and 7 bases from J, with 5 bases in between. Germline V gene sequence: CDR1 MDHEN, CDR2 SYDVKM. The CDR3 here is CASSLSGNIQYF. CDR3 DNA sequence: TGTGCCAGCAGTTTATCAGGGAACATTCAGTACTTC.

The genes are TRBV28 and TRBJ2-7, with 7 bases matching TRBD2. The CDR3 spans 14 residues. Germline trimming cut 4 bases from V and 6 bases from J; bases unmatched to any gene: 9. CDR1 and CDR2 from the germline V gene are MDHEN and SYDVKM. As DNA, the CDR3 is TGTGCCAGCAGTTCCACCGGGACTAAGGGCGAGCAGTACTTC. Its translation: CASSSTGTKGEQYF.

The chain employs TRBV21-1 and TRBJ1-4. TRBV21-1 is designated a pseudogene. This CDR3 is built from 18 residues. The CDR3 coding sequence is TGTGCCAGCAGCAAAGCAGGTGAGGAAAGGAGGGCTAATGAAAAACTGTTTTTT. It yields the protein CASSKAGEERRANEKLFF.

The genes are TRBV5-5 and TRBJ1-5; 9 bases agree with TRBD1. J lost 1 base, V lost 7 bases, and 6 bases had no gene match. The CDR3 extends over 15 amino acids. Germline V CDR1 and CDR2: SGHKS, YYEKEE (reference sequence). The CDR3 region has the DNA TGTGCCAGCCAAAGGACAGGGGCAAGCAATCAGCCCCAGCATTTT. Translation gives CASQRTGASNQPQHF.

The chain couples TRBV4-2 to TRBJ2-7, with TRBD2 matching over 7 bases. The CDR3 consists of 12 residues. Germline V gene sequence: CDR1 LGHNA, CDR2 YNFKEQ. Unmatched junction bases numbered 1, after V lost 4 bases and J lost 4 bases. CDR3 protein: CASSPGGYEQYF. The CDR3 bases are TGTGCCAGCAGCCCCGGGGGGTACGAGCAGTACTTC.

This chain uses TRBV7-9 with TRBJ2-5; the D gene is possibly TRBD2 (5 bases). Germline V gene lookup returns CDR1 SEHNR and CDR2 FQNEAQ (reference sequence). The CDR3 sequence is 13 residues long. Trimming left V 4 bases short and J 5 bases short, with 11 bases between. In nucleotides, the CDR3 is TGTGCCAGCAGCTCCGGACGAGGGGAGACCCAGTACTTC. This codes for CASSSGRGETQYF. Filled out from reference TRBV7-9 and TRBJ2-5, the complete variable domain reads DTGVSQNPRHKITKRGQNVTFRCDPISEHNRLYWYRQTLGQGPEFLTYFQNEAQLEKSRLLSDRFSAERPKGSFSTLEIQRTEQGDSAMYLCASSSGRGETQYFGPGTRLLVL.

The rearrangement joins TRBV6-6 to TRBJ1-4; possible D gene TRBD1, 6 bases. The CDR3 has 14 residues. The germline V and J ends were trimmed by 6 bases and 3 bases, with 11 bases remaining between them. From germline, CDR1 is MNHNY and CDR2 SVGAGI (reference sequence). The CDR3 DNA reads as TGTGCCAGCAGGTACCCAGGGGCTAATGAAAAACTGTTTTTT. As protein: CASRYPGANEKLFF.

The chain has TRBV30 and TRBJ1-3; possibly TRBD1 for D (6 bases). V was shortened by 2 bases and J by 0 bases, with 14 bases between the two germline ends. CDR3 size: 16 residues. CDR1 is GTSNPN and CDR2 is SVGIG in the germline V gene (reference sequence). CDR3 sequence reads: CAWSLGGGHSGNTIYF. The CDR3 DNA follows: TGTGCCTGGAGTCTCGGCGGGGGCCACTCTGGAAACACCATATATTTT. Full variable domain (remainder filled in from reference TRBV30 and TRBJ1-3): SQTIHQWPATLVQPVGSPLSLECTVEGTSNPNLYWYRQAAGRGLQLLFYSVGIGQISSEVPQNLSASRPQDRQFILSSKKLLLSDSGFYLCAWSLGGGHSGNTIYFGEGSWLTVV.

V is TRBV2 and J is TRBJ1-5, with a possible D match to TRBD1 (5 bases). V shed 5 bases and J shed 4 bases, with 12 bases lying between them. CDR1 and CDR2 from the germline V gene are SNHLY and FYNNEI. The CDR3 sequence is 14 residues long. The CDR3 region has the DNA TGTGCCAGCAGTTCGGACCGGGGGAATCAGCCCCAGCATTTT. Amino acid sequence: CASSSDRGNQPQHF. Based on the CDR3 plus reference TRBV2 and TRBJ1-5, the full variable domain is EPEVTQTPSHQVTQMGQEVILRCVPISNHLYFYWYRQILGQKVEFLVSFYNNEISEKSEIFDDQFSVERPDGSNFTLKIRSTKLEDSAMYFCASSSDRGNQPQHFGDGTRLSIL.

The chain has TRBV11-3 and TRBJ2-1; TRBD1 matches 10 bases. With 8 bases clipped from V and 7 bases from J, the junction kept 11 bases outside the gene matches. The CDR3 spans 15 residues. Per germline, CDR1 SGHNT and CDR2 YENEEA. CDR3 DNA: TGTGCCAGCCGACGACGACAGGGGGCGGAAAATGAGCAGTTCTTC. As protein: CASRRRQGAENEQFF.